This TCR beta chain was identified in a study of patients and donors after allogeneic stem cell transplantation. V lost 1 base and J 5 bases, leaving 17 bases between the germline ends. The CDR3 contains 16 residues. TCRdb recomputed calls from the RT-PCR reads with MiXCR, one row per CDR3 protein. The sample yields some 960,000 distinct CDR3 sequences, about a sixth seen once. The V and J genes are TRBV12-3 or TRBV12-4 and TRBJ2-5; the D gene is possibly TRBD2 (7 bases). Sequencing input: blood, either unsorted or a sorted T cell fraction (not recorded which). The clonotype comes from a human donor who was either an allogeneic HSCT recipient or a stem cell or donor lymphocyte infusion donor (not recorded which). It is not recorded whose cells these are; they may come from a transplant donor. The DNA of the CDR3 is TGTGCCAGCAGTTTAGATGGTAGGGGGGGAAGGGAGACCCAGTACTTC. Translation: CASSLDGRGGRETQYF.